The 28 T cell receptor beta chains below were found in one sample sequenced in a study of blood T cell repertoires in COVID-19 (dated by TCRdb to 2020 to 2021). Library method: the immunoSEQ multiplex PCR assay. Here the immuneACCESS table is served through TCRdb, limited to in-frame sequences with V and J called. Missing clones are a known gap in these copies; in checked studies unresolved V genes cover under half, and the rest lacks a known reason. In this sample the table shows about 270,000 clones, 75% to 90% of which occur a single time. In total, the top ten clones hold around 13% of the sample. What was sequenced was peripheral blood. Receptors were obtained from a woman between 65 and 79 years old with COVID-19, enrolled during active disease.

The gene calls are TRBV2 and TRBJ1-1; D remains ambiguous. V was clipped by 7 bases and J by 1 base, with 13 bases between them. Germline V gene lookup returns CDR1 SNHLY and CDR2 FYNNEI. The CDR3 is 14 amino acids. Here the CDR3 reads CASTLLEGNTEAFF. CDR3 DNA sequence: TGTGCCAGCACCCTTCTGGAGGGGAACACTGAAGCTTTCTTT. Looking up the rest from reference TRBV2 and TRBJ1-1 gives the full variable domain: EPEVTQTPSHQVTQMGQEVILRCVPISNHLYFYWYRQILGQKVEFLVSFYNNEISEKSEIFDDQFSVERPDGSNFTLKIRSTKLEDSAMYFCASTLLEGNTEAFFGQGTRLTVV.

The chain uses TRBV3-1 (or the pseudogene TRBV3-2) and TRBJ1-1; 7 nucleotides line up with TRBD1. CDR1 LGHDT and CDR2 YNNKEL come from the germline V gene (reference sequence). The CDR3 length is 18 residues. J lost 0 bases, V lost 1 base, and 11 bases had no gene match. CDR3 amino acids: CASSQVLRGRGVNTEAFF. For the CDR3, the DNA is TGTGCCAGCAGCCAAGTGTTGAGGGGGCGAGGAGTGAACACTGAAGCTTTCTTT.

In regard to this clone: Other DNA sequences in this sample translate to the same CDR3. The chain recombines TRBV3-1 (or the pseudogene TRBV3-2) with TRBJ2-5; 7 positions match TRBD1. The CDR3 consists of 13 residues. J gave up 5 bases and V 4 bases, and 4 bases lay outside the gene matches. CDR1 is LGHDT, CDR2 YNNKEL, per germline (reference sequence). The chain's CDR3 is CASSRQGEETQYF. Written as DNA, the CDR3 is TGTGCCAGCAGCCGTCAGGGGGAGGAGACCCAGTACTTC.

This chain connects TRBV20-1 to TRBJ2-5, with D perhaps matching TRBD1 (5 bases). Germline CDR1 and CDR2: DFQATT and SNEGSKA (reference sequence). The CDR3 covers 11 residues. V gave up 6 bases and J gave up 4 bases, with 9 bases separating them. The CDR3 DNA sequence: TGCAGTGCAGGGGCGAGAGAGACCCAGTACTTC. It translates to CSAGARETQYF.

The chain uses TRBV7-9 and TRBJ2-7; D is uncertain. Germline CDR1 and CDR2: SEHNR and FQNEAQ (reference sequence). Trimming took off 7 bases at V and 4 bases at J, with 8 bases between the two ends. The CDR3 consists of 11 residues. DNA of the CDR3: TGTGCCAGCACCCCAGGTTACGAGCAGTACTTC. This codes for CASTPGYEQYF.

The CDR3 sequence: CASSLLYRDREGYTF. CDR3 DNA: TGTGCCAGCAGCTTACTTTACCGGGACAGGGAAGGCTACACCTTC. The rearrangement uses TRBV7-2 and TRBJ1-2; 9 positions match TRBD1. The CDR3 spans 15 residues. Germline values: CDR1 SGHTA, CDR2 FQGNSA. V dropped 2 bases and J dropped 8; count of bases not matched to a gene: 9.

This chain's CDR3 is CASSPQEGNYEQYF. The CDR3 nucleotides are TGTGCCAGCAGCCCTCAGGAGGGGAACTACGAGCAGTACTTC. The J gene is TRBJ2-7, the V gene TRBV5-5; a possible D gene is TRBD2 (6 bases). The CDR3 totals 14 residues. CDR1 and CDR2 from the germline V gene are SGHKS and YYEKEE (reference sequence). V dropped 4 bases and J dropped 3 bases, with 14 bases sitting between them.

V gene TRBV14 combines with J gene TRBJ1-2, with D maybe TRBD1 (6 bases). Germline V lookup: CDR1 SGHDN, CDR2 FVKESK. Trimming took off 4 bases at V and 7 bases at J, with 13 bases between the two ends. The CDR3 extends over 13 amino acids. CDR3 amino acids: CASSPDRIAGYTF. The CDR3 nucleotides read TGTGCCAGCAGCCCTGACAGGATAGCTGGCTACACCTTC. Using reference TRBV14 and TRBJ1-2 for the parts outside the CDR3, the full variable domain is EAGVTQFPSHSVIEKGQTVTLRCDPISGHDNLYWYRRVMGKEIKFLLHFVKESKQDESGMPNNRFLAERTGGTYSTLKVQPAELEDSGVYFCASSPDRIAGYTFGSGTRLTVV.

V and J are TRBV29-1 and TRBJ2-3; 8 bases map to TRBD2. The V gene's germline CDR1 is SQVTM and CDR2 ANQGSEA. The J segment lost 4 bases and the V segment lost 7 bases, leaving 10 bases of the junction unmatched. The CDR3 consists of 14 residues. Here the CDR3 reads CSAPGGAPSDTQYF. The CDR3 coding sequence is TGCAGCGCTCCCGGGGGGGCCCCGTCAGATACGCAGTATTTT.

CDR3 protein: CASSLGRQYF. As DNA, the CDR3 is TGTGCCAGCAGTTTAGGCCGGCAGTACTTC. The rearrangement joins TRBV27 to TRBJ2-7; D uncertain. V lost 2 bases to trimming and J lost 9 bases, with 5 bases between them. Germline V gene data show CDR1 as MNHEY and CDR2 as SMNVEV (reference sequence). The CDR3 is made up of 10 amino acids.

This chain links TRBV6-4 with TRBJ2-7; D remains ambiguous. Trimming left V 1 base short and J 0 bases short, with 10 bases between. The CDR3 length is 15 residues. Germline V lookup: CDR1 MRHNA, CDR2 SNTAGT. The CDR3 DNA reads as TGTGCCAGCAGTGACTTCCCTCTGAGCTCCTACGAGCAGTACTTC. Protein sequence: CASSDFPLSSYEQYF.

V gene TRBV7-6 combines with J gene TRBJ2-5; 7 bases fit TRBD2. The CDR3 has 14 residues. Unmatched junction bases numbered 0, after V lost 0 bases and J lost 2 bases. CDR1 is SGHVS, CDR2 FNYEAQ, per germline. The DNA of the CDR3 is TGTGCCAGCAGCTTAGCGGGGGGGCAAGAGACCCAGTACTTC. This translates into CASSLAGGQETQYF.

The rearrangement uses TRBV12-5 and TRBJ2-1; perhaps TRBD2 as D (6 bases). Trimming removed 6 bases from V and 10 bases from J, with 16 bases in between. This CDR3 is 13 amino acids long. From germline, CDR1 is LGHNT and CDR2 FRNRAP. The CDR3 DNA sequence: TGTGCTAGTGGCCCGGGACTCCCCCCCGAGCAGTTCTTC. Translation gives CASGPGLPPEQFF.

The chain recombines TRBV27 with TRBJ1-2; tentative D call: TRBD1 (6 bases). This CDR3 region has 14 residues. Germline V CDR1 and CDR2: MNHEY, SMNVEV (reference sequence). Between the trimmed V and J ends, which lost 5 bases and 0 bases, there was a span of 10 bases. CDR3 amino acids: CASSGQSANYGYTF. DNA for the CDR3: TGTGCCAGCAGTGGACAGTCTGCTAACTATGGCTACACCTTC.

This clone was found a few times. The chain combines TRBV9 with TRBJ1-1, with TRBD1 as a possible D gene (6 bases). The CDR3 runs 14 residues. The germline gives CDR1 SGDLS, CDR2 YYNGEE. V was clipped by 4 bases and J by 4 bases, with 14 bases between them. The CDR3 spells CASSLRGGGTEAFF. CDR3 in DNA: TGTGCCAGCAGCCTTCGTGGGGGCGGCACTGAAGCTTTCTTT. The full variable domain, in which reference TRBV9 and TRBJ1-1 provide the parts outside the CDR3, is DSGVTQTPKHLITATGQRVTLRCSPRSGDLSVYWYQQSLDQGLQFLIQYYNGEERAKGNILERFSAQQFPDLHSELNLSSLELGDSALYFCASSLRGGGTEAFFGQGTRLTVV.

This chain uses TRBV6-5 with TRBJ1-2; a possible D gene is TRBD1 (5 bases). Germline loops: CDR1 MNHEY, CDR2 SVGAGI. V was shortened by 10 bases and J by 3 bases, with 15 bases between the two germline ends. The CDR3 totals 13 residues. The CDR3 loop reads CATLVSRDYGYTF. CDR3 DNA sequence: TGTGCCACCCTAGTGAGCAGGGACTATGGCTACACCTTC.

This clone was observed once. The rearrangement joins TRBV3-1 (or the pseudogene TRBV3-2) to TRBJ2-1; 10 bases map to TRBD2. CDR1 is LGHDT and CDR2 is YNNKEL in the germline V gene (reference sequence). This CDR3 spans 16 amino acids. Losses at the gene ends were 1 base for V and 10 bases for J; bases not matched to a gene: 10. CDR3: CASSQASGGSGFEQFF. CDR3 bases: TGTGCCAGCAGCCAAGCTAGCGGGGGCTCCGGGTTCGAGCAGTTCTTC.

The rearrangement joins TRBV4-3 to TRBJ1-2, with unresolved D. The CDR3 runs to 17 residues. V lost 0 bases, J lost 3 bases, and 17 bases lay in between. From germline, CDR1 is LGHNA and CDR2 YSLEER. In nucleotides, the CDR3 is TGCGCCAGCAGCCAAGAAAGGAGGAGGGCGGAGTACTATGGCTACACCTTC. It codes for CASSQERRRAEYYGYTF.

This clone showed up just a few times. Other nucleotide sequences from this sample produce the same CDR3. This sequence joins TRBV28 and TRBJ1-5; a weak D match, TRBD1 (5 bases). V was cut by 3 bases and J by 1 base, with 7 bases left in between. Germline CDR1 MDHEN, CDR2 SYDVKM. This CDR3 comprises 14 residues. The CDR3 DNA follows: TGTGCCAGCAGTTTGGGGGGAAGCAATCAGCCCCAGCATTTT. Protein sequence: CASSLGGSNQPQHF.

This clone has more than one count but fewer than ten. In DNA, the CDR3 is TGCGCCAGCAGCCCCGACCAAGAGACCCAGTACTTC. It is translated as CASSPDQETQYF. This chain joins TRBV5-1 and TRBJ2-5; D is undetermined. The CDR3 length is 12 residues. Trimming took off 4 bases at V and 0 bases at J, with 4 bases between the two ends. Germline CDR1 reads SGHRS; CDR2 reads YFSETQ. Based on the CDR3 plus reference TRBV5-1 and TRBJ2-5, the full variable domain is KAGVTQTPRYLIKTRGQQVTLSCSPISGHRSVSWYQQTPGQGLQFLFEYFSETQRNKGNFPGRFSGRQFSNSRSEMNVSTLELGDSALYLCASSPDQETQYFGPGTRLLVL.

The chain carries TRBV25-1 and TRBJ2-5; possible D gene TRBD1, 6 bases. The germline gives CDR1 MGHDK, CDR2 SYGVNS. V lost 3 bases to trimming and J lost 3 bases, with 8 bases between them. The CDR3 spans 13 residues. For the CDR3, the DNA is TGTGCCAGCAGTGACAGGGACAAAGAGACCCAGTACTTC. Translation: CASSDRDKETQYF.

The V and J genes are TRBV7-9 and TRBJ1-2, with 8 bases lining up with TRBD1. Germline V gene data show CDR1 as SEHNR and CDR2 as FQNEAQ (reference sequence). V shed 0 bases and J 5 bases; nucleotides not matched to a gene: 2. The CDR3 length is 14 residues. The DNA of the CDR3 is TGTGCCAGCAGCTTAGCGACAGGGGATTATGGCTACACCTTC. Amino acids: CASSLATGDYGYTF.

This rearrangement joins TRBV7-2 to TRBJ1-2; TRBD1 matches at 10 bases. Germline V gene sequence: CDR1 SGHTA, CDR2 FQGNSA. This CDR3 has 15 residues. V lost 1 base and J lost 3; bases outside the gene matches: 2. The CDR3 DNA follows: TGTGCCAGCAGCTTAGGGGGACAGGGGCACTATGGCTACACCTTC. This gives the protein CASSLGGQGHYGYTF.

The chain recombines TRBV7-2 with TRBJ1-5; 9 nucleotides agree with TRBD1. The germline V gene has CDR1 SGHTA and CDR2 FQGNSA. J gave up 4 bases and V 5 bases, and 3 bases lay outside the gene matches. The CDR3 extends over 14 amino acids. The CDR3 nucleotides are TGTGCCAGCAGCCCCGGACAGGGGAATCAGCCCCAGCATTTT. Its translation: CASSPGQGNQPQHF. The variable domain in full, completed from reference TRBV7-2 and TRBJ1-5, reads GAGVSQSPSNKVTEKGKDVELRCDPISGHTALYWYRQSLGQGLEFLIYFQGNSAPDKSGLPSDRFSAERTGGSVSTLTIQRTQQEDSAVYLCASSPGQGNQPQHFGDGTRLSIL.

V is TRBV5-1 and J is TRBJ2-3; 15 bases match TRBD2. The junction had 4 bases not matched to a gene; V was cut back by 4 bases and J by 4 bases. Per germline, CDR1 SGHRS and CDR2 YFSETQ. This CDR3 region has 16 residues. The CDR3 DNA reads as TGCGCCAGCAGCAGGGGACTAGCGGGGGGCCCAGATACGCAGTATTTT. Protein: CASSRGLAGGPDTQYF. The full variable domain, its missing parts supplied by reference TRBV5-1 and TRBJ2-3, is KAGVTQTPRYLIKTRGQQVTLSCSPISGHRSVSWYQQTPGQGLQFLFEYFSETQRNKGNFPGRFSGRQFSNSRSEMNVSTLELGDSALYLCASSRGLAGGPDTQYFGPGTRLTVL.

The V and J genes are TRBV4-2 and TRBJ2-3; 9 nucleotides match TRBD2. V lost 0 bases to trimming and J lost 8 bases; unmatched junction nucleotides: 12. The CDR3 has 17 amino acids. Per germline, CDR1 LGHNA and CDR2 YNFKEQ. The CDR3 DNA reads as TGTGCCAGCAGCCAAGATATCGGGCGGGGGGGCCTTGGTACGCAGTATTTT. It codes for CASSQDIGRGGLGTQYF.

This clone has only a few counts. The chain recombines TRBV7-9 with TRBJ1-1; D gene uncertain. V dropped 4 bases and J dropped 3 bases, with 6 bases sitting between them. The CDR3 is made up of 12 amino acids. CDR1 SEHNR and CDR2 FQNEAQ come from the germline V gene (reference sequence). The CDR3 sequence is CASSWRHTEAFF. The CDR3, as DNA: TGTGCCAGCAGCTGGAGGCACACTGAAGCTTTCTTT.

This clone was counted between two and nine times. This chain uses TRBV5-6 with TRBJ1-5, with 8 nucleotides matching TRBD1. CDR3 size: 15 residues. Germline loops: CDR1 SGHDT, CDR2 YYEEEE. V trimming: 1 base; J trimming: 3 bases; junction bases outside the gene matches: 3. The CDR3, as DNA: TGTGCCAGCAGCTTGCAGGACAGGGTCAATCAGCCCCAGCATTTT. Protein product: CASSLQDRVNQPQHF. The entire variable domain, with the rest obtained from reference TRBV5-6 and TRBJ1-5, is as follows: DAGVTQSPTHLIKTRGQQVTLRCSPKSGHDTVSWYQQALGQGPQFIFQYYEEEERQRGNFPDRFSGHQFPNYSSELNVNALLLGDSALYLCASSLQDRVNQPQHFGDGTRLSIL.